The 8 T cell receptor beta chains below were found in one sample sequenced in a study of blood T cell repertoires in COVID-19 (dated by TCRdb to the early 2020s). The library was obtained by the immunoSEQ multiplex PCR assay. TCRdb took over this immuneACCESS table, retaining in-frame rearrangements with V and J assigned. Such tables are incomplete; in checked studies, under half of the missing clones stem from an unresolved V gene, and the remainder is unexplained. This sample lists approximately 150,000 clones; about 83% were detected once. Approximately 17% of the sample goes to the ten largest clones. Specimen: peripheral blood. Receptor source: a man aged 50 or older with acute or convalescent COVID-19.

The CDR3 loop reads CAISESTGSDTQYF. CDR3 sequence (DNA): TGTGCCATCAGTGAGTCCACAGGGTCAGATACGCAGTATTTT. V and J are TRBV10-3 and TRBJ2-3; D is perhaps TRBD1 (6 bases). The CDR3 contains 14 residues. Germline V gene data show CDR1 as ENHRY and CDR2 as SYGVKD. Trimming took 0 bases from V and 4 from J, leaving 8 bases between them.

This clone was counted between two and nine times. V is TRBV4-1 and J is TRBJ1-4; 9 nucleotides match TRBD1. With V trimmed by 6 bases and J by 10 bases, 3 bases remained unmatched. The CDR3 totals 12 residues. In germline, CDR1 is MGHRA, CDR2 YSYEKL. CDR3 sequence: CASRGQGGKLFF. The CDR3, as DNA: TGCGCCAGCAGGGGACAGGGTGGAAAACTGTTTTTT.

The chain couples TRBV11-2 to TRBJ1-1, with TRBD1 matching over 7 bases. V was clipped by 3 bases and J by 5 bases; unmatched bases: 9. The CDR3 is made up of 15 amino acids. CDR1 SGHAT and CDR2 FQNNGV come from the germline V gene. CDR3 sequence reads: CASSLFDRVGTEAFF. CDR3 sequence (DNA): TGTGCCAGCAGCTTGTTTGACAGGGTGGGGACTGAAGCTTTCTTT.

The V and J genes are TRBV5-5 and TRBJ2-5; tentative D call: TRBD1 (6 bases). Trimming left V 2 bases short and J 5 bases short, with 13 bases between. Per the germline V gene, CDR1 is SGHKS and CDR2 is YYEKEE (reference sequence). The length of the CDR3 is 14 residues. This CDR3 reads CASSFGGLRETQYF. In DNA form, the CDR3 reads TGTGCCAGCAGCTTTGGGGGCCTCCGGGAGACCCAGTACTTC.

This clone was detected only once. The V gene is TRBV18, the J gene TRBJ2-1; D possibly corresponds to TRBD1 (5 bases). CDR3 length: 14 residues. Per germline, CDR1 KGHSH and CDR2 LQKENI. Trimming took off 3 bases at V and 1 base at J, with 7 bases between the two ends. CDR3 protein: CASSPTGSYNEQFF. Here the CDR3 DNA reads TGTGCCAGCTCACCTACAGGTTCCTACAATGAGCAGTTCTTC. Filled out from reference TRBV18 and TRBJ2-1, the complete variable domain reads NAGVMQNPRHLVRRRGQEARLRCSPMKGHSHVYWYRQLPEEGLKFMVYLQKENIIDESGMPKERFSAEFPKEGPSILRIQQVVRGDSAAYFCASSPTGSYNEQFFGPGTRLTVL.

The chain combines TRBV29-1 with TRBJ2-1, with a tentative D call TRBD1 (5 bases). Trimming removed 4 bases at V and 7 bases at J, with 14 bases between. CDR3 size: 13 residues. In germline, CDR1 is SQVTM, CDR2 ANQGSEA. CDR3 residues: CSVVRTGRNEQFF. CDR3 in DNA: TGCAGCGTTGTACGTACAGGAAGGAATGAGCAGTTCTTC.

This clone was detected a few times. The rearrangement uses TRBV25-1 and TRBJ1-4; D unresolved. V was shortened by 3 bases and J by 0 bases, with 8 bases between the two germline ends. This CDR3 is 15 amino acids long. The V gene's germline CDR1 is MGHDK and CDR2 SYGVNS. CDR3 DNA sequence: TGTGCCAGCAGTGACAGATTTGCAACTAATGAAAAACTGTTTTTT. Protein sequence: CASSDRFATNEKLFF.

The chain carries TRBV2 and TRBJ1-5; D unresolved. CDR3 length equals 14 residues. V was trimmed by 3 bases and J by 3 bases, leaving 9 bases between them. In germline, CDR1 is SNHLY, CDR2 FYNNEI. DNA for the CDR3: TGTGCCAGCAGTGAGAGGAGTCCCAATCAGCCCCAGCATTTT. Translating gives CASSERSPNQPQHF.